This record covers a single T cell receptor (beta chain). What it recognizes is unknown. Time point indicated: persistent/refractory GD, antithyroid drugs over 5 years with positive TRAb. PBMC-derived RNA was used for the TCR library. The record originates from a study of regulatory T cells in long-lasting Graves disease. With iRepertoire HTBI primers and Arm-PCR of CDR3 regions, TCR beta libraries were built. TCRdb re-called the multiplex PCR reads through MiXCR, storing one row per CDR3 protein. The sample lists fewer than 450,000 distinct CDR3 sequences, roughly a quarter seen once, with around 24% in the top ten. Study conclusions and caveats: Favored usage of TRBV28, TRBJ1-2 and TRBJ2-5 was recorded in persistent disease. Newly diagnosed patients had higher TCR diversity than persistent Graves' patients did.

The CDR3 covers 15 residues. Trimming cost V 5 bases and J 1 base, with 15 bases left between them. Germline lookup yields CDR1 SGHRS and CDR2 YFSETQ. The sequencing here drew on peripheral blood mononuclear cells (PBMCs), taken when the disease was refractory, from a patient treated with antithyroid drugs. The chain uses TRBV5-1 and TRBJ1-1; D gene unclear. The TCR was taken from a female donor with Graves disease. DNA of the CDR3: TGCGCCAGCAGTCTGCGACCGTTTCCGAACACTGAAGCTTTCTTT. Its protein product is CASSLRPFPNTEAFF.